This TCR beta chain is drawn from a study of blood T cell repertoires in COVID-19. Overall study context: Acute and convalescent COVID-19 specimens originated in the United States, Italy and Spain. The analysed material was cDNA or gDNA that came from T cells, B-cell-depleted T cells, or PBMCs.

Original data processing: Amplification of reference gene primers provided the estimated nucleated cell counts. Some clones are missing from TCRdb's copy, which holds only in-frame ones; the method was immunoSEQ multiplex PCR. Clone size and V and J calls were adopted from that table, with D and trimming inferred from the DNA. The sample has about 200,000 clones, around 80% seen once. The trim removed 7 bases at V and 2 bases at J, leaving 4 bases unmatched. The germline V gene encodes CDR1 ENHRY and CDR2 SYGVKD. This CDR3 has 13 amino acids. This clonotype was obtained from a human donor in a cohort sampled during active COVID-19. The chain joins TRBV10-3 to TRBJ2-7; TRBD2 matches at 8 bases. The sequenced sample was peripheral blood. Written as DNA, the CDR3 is TGTGCCATCAAAAGCGGGAGCGCCTACGAGCAGTACTTC. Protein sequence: CAIKSGSAYEQYF.